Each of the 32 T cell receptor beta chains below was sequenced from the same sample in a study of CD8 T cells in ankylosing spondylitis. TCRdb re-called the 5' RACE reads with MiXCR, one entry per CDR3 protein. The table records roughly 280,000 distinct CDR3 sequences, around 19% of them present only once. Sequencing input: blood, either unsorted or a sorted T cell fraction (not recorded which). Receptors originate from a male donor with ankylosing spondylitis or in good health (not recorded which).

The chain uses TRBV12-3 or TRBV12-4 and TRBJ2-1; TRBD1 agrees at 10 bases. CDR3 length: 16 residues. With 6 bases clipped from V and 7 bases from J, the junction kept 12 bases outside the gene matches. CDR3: CASSHPDRGDGNEQFF. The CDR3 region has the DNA TGTGCCAGCAGCCATCCGGACAGGGGGGACGGGAATGAGCAGTTCTTC.

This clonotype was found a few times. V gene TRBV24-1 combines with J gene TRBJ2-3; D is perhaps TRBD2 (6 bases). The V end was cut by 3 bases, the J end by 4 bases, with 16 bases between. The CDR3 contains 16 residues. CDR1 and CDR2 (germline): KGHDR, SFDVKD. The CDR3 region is CATSDGAGRVADTQYF. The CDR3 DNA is TGTGCCACCAGTGATGGTGCGGGGCGAGTGGCAGATACGCAGTATTTT.

The CDR3 spells CATSRQGDTGELFF. CDR3 nucleotides: TGTGCCACCAGTAGACAGGGCGACACCGGGGAGCTGTTTTTT. The rearrangement joins TRBV24-1 to TRBJ2-2, with 7 bases aligning to TRBD1. The germline CDR1 and CDR2 sequences are KGHDR and SFDVKD. The CDR3 consists of 14 residues. Trimming removed 6 bases from V and 3 bases from J; junction bases left unmatched: 3.

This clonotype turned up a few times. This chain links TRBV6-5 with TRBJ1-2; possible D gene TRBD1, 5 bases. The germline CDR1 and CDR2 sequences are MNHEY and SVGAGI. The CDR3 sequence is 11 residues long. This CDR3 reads CASGRAYGYTF. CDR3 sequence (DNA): TGTGCGAGTGGCAGGGCCTATGGCTACACCTTC.

DNA for the CDR3: TGTGCCAGCAGCCAATTCAAACAGGGAATAGGTCAGCCCCAGCATTTT. Protein: CASSQFKQGIGQPQHF. The chain has TRBV16 and TRBJ1-5, with D tentatively TRBD1 (6 bases). Germline assignment: CDR1 KGHSY and CDR2 FQNENV. The V end lost 1 base, the J end lost 6 bases, and 16 bases lay between the germline ends. This CDR3 region has 16 residues.

The CDR3 reads CSVGGGSGYGYTF. In DNA form, the CDR3 reads TGCAGCGTGGGAGGGGGGTCGGGCTATGGCTACACCTTC. This sequence joins TRBV29-1 and TRBJ1-2, with D tentatively TRBD1 (6 bases). The germline V and J ends were trimmed by 6 bases and 4 bases, with 15 bases remaining between them. Germline assignment: CDR1 SQVTM and CDR2 ANQGSEA. The CDR3 length is 13 residues.

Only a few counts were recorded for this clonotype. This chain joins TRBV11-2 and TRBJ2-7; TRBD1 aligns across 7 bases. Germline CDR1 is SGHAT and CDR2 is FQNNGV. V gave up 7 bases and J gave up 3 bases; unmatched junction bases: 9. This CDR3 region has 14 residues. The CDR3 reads CASTRPGGDYEQYV. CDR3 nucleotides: TGTGCCAGCACCCGACCAGGGGGTGACTACGAGCAGTACGTC.

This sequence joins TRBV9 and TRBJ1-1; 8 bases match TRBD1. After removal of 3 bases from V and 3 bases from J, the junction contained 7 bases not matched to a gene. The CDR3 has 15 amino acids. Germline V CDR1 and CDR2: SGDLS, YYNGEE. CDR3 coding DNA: TGTGCCAGCAGCGCGACCGGGACAGGACACACTGAAGCTTTCTTT. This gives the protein CASSATGTGHTEAFF.

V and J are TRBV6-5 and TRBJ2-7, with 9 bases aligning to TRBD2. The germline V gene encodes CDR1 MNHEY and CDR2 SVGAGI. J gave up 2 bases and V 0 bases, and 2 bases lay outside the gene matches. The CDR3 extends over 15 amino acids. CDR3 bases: TGTGCCAGCAGTTACTCTCCTAGCGGGGCCTACGAGCAGTACGTC. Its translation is CASSYSPSGAYEQYV.

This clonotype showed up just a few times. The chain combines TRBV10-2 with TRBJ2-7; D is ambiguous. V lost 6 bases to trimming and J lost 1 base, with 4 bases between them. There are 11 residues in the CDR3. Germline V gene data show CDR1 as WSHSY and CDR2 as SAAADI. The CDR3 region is CASRGSYEQYV. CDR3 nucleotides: TGCGCCAGCAGGGGATCCTACGAGCAGTACGTC.

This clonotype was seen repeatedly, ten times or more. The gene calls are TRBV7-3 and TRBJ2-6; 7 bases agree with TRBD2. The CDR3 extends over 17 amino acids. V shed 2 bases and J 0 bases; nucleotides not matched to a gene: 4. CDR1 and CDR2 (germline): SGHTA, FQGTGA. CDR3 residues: CASSLFREGSGANVLTF. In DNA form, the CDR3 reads TGTGCCAGCAGCTTATTCAGGGAGGGCTCTGGGGCCAACGTCCTGACTTTC.

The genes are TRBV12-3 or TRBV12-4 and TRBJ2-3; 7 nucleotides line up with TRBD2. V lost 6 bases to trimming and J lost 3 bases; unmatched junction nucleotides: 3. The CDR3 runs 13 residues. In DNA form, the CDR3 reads TGTGCCAGCAGACATAGCGGGACAGATACGCAGTATTTT. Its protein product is CASRHSGTDTQYF.

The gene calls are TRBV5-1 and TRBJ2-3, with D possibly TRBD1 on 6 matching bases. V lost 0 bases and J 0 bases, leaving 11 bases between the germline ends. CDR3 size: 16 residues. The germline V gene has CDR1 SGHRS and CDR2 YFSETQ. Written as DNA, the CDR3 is TGCGCCAGCAGCTTGGATGCAGGGGCTAGCACAGATACGCAGTATTTT. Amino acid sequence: CASSLDAGASTDTQYF.

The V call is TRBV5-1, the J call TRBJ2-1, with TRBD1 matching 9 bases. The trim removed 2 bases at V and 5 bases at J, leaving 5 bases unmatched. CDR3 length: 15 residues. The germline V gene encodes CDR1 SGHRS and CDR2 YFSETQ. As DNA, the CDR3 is TGCGCCAGCAGCTTCGGGACAGGGACGGACAATGAGCAGTTCTTC. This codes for CASSFGTGTDNEQFF.

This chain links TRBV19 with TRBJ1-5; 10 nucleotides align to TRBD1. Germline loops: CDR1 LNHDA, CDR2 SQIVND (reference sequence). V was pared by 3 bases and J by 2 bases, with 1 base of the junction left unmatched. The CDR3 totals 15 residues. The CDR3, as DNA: TGTGCCAGTAGTATGGGGACAGGGGGCAATCAGCCCCAGCATTTT. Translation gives CASSMGTGGNQPQHF.

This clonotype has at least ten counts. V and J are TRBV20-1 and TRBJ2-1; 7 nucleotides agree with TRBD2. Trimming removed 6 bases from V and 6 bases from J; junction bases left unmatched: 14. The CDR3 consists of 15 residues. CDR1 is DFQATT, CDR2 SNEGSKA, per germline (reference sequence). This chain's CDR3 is CSASPSAGASNEQFF. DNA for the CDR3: TGCAGTGCGAGCCCCTCCGCGGGAGCTTCCAATGAGCAGTTCTTC.

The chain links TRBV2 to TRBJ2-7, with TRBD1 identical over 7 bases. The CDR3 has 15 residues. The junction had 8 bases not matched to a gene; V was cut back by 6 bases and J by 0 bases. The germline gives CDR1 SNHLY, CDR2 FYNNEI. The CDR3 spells CASRDPGQSSYEQYV. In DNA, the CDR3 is TGTGCCAGCAGAGACCCGGGACAGAGCTCCTACGAGCAGTACGTC.

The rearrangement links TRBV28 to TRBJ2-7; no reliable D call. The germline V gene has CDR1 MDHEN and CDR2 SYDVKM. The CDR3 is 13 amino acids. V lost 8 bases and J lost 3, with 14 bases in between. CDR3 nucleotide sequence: TGTGCCAGCTCAACCCCGAGGATCTACGAGCAGTACGTC. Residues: CASSTPRIYEQYV.

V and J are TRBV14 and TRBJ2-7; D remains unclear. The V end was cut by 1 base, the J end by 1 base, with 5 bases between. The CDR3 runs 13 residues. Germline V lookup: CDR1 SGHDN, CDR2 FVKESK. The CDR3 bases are TGTGCCAGCAGCCAAGCCCCTTCCTACGAGCAGTACGTC. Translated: CASSQAPSYEQYV.

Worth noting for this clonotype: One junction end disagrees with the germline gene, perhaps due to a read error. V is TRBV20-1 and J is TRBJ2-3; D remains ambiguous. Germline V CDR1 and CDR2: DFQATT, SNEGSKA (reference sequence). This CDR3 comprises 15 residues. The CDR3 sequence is CSVRVPARSTDTQYF. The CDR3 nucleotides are TGCAGTGTTAGAGTCCCAGCCCGCTCCACAGATACGCAGTATTTT.

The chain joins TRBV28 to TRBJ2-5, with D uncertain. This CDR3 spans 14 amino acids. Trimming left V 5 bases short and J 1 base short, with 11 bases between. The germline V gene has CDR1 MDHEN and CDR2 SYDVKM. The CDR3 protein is CASSIDSSQETQYF. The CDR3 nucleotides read TGTGCCAGCAGTATCGATAGCAGCCAAGAGACCCAGTACTTC.

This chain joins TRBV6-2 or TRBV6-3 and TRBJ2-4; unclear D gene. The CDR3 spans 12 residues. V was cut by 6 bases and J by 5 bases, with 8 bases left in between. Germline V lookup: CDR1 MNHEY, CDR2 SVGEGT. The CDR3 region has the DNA TGTGCCAGCAGCCTGGATGAAAACATTCAGTACTTC. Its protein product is CASSLDENIQYF.

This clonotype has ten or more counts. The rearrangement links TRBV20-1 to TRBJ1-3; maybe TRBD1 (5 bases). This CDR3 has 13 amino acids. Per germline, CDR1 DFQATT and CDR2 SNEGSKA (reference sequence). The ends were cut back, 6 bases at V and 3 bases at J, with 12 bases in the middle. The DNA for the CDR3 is TGCAGTGCCGGAGGGGCGGGTGGAAACACCATATATTTT. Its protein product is CSAGGAGGNTIYF.

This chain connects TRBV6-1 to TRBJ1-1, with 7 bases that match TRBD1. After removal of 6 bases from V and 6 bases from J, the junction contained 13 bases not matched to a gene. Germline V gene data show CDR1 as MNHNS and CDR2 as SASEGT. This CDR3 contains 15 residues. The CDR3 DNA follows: TGTGCCAGCAGATCCTTTGGAGGGGGCGGATCTGAAGCTTTCTTT. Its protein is CASRSFGGGGSEAFF.

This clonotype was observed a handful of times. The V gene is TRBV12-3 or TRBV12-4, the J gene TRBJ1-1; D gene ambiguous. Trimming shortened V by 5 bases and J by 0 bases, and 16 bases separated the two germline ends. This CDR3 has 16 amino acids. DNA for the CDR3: TGTGCCAGCAGTGGGGTACGGGGAGGGTTGAACACTGAAGCTTTCTTT. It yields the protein CASSGVRGGLNTEAFF.

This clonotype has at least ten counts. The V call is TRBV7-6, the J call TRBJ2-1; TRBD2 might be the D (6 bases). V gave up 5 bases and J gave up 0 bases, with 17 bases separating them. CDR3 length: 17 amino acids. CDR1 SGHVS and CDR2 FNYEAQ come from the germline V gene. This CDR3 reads CASSGGETPSSYNEQFF. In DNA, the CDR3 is TGTGCCAGCAGCGGCGGGGAGACCCCCAGCTCCTACAATGAGCAGTTCTTC.

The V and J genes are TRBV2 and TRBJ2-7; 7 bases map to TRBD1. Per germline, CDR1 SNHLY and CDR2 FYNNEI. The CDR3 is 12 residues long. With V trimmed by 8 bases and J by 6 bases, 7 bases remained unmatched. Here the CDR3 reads CASLSTGVEQYV. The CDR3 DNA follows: TGTGCCAGCCTTTCTACAGGGGTCGAGCAGTACGTC.

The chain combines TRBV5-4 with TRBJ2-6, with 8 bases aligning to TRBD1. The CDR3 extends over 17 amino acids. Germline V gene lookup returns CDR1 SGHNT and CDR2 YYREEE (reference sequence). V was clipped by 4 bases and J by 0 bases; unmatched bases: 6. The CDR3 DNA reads TGTGCCAGCAGCATCTGGACAGGGACCTCTGGGGCCAACGTCCTGACTTTC. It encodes CASSIWTGTSGANVLTF.

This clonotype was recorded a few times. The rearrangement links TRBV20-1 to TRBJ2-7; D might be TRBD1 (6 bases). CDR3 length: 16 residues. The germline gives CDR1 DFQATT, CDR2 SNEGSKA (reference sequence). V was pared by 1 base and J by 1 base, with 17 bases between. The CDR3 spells CSARGSGTMSSYEQYV. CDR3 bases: TGCAGTGCTAGAGGTTCAGGGACAATGAGTTCCTACGAGCAGTACGTC.

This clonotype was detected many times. The CDR3 sequence is CAISDGAVSSYEQYV. Here the CDR3 DNA reads TGTGCCATCAGTGATGGGGCGGTAAGCTCCTACGAGCAGTACGTC. The chain links TRBV10-3 to TRBJ2-7; D might be TRBD1 (5 bases). Germline loops: CDR1 ENHRY, CDR2 SYGVKD. V was shortened by 3 bases and J by 0 bases, with 12 bases between the two germline ends. The CDR3 runs to 15 residues.

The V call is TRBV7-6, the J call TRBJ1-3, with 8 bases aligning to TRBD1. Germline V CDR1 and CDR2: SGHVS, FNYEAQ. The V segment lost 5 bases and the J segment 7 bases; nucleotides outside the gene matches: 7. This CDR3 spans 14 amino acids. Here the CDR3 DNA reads TGTGCCAGCAGCGTCACCCAGGGGGCGAACACCATATATTTT. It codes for CASSVTQGANTIYF.

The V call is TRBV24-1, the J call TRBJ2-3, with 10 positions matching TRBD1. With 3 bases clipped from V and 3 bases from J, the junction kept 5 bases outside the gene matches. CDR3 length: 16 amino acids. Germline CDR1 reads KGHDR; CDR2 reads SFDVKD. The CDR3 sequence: CATSDVRDRGTDTQYF. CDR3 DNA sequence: TGTGCCACCAGTGATGTCAGGGACAGGGGAACAGATACGCAGTATTTT.